This entry features one T cell receptor (beta chain) sequence. Its target is not known. This sample was included in a study of T cells in Graves' hyperthyroidism and ophthalmopathy. Regarding the study as a whole: Most expanded thyroid clonotypes above 0.001 recurred in blood.

Graves' hyperthyroidism was deemed stable absent ophthalmopathy progression within 18 months. Amplification of TCR beta CDR3 regions used RNA as the template. HTBI primers were employed in a first-round RT-PCR of the TCR CDR3. Via MiXCR, TCRdb re-called the multiplex PCR reads, giving one row per CDR3 protein. The sample yields fewer than 600,000 distinct CDR3 sequences, 13% to 15% seen once. The sample consisted of blood. The receptor's source is a woman aged 35 to 49 with Graves' hyperthyroidism.

The CDR3 is CASNQPGQGHFGEYNEQFF. The DNA of the CDR3 is TGTGCCAGCAACCAACCGGGACAGGGTCATTTTGGGGAATACAATGAGCAGTTCTTC. This chain links TRBV27 with TRBJ2-1, with 9 bases that match TRBD1. CDR3 length: 19 amino acids. Per the germline V gene, CDR1 is MNHEY and CDR2 is SMNVEV (reference sequence). V dropped 7 bases and J dropped 4; count of bases not matched to a gene: 20.